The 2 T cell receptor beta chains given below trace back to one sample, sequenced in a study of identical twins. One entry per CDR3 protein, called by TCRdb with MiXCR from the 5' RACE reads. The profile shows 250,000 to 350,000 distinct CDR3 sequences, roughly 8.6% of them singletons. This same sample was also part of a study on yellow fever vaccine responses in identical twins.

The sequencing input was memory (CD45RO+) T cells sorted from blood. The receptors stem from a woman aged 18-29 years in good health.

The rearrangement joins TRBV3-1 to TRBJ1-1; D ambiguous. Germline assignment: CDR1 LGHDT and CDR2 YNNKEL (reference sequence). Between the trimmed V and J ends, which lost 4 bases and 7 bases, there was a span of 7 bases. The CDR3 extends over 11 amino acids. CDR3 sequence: CASSRGFEAFF. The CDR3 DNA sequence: TGTGCCAGCAGCCGAGGGTTTGAAGCTTTCTTT.

As DNA, the CDR3 is TGTGCCAGCATCGGAGGAGGGGGGACTAATGAAAAACTGTTTTTT. Its translation: CASIGGGGTNEKLFF. V is TRBV6-1 and J is TRBJ1-4, with a possible D match to TRBD1 (6 bases). Between the trimmed V and J ends, which lost 7 bases and 2 bases, there was a span of 14 bases. Germline CDR1 and CDR2: MNHNS and SASEGT. CDR3 length equals 15 residues.